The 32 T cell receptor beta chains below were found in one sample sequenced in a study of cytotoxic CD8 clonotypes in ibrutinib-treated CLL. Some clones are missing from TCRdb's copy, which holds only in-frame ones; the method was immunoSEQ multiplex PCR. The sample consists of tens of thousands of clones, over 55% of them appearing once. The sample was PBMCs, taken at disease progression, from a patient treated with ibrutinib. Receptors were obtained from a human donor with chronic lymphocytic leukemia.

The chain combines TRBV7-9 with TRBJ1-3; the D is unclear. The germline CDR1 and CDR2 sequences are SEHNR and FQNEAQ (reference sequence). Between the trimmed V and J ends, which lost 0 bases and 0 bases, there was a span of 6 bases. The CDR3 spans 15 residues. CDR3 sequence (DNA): TGTGCCAGCAGCTTAGCGCGGGCCTCTGGAAACACCATATATTTT. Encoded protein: CASSLARASGNTIYF.

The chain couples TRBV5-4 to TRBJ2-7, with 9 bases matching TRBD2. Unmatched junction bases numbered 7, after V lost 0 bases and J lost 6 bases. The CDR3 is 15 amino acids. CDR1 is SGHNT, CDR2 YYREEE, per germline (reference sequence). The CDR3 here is CASSLGLAEPREQYF. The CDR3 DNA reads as TGTGCCAGCAGCTTGGGACTAGCGGAACCTCGCGAGCAGTACTTC.

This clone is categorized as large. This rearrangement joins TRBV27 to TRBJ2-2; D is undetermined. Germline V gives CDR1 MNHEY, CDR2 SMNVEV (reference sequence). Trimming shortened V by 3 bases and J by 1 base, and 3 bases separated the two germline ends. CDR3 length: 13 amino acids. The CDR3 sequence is CASSFGNTGELFF. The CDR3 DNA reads TGTGCCAGCAGTTTTGGGAACACCGGGGAGCTGTTTTTT.

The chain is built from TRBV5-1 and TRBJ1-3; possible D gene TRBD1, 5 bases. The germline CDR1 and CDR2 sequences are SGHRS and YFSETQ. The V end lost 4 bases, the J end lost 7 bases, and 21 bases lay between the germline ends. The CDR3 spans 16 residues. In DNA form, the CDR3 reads TGCGCCAGCAGCCCGAGGGGCTCAGGGCAAGGGAACACCATATATTTT. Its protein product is CASSPRGSGQGNTIYF.

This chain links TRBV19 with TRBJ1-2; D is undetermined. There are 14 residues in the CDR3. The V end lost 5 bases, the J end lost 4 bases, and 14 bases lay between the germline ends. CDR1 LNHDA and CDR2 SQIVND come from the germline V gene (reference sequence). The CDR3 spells CASSPFGGIYGYTF. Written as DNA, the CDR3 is TGTGCCAGTAGTCCGTTTGGAGGGATCTATGGCTACACCTTC.

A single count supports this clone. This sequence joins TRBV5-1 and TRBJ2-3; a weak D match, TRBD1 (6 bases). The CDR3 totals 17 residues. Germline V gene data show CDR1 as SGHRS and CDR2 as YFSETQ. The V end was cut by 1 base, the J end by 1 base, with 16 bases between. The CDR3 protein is CASSLYGPEGGTDTQYF. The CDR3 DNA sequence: TGCGCCAGCAGCTTGTACGGGCCCGAGGGGGGCACAGATACGCAGTATTTT. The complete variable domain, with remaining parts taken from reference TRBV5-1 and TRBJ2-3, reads KAGVTQTPRYLIKTRGQQVTLSCSPISGHRSVSWYQQTPGQGLQFLFEYFSETQRNKGNFPGRFSGRQFSNSRSEMNVSTLELGDSALYLCASSLYGPEGGTDTQYFGPGTRLTVL.

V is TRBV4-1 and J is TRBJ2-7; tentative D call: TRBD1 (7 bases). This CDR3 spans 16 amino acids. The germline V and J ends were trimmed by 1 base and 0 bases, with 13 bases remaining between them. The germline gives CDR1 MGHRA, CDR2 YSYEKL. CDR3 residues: CASSQARQGGSYEQYF. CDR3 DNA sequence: TGCGCCAGCAGCCAAGCGCGACAGGGAGGCTCCTACGAGCAGTACTTC.

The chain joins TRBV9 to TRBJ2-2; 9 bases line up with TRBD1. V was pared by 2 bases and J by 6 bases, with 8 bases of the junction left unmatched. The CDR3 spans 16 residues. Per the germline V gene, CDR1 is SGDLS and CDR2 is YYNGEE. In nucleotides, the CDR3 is TGTGCCAGCAGCGTTAGGACAGGGGAGGACCCCGGGGAGCTGTTTTTT. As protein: CASSVRTGEDPGELFF.

The CDR3 region is CASSLDRWTPVDTQYF. In DNA, the CDR3 is TGTGCCAGCAGCTTAGATCGGTGGACCCCAGTAGATACGCAGTATTTT. The chain combines TRBV11-2 with TRBJ2-3; no reliable D call. In germline, CDR1 is SGHAT, CDR2 FQNNGV. Trimming pared 0 bases from V and 5 bases from J, leaving 15 bases between. This CDR3 is built from 16 residues.

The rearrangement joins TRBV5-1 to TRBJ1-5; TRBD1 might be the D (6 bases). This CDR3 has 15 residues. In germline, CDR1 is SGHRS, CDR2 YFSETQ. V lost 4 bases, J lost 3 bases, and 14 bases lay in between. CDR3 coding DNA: TGCGCCAGCAGCCCTACGACAGGCCCCAATCAGCCCCAGCATTTT. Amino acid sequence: CASSPTTGPNQPQHF.

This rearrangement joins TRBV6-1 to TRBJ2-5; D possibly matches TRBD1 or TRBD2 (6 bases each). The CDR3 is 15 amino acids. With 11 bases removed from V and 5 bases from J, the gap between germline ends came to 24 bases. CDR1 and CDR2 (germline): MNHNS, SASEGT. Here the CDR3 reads CAGDVDGGVGETQYF. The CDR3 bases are TGTGCCGGCGACGTTGACGGGGGCGTTGGGGAGACCCAGTACTTC.

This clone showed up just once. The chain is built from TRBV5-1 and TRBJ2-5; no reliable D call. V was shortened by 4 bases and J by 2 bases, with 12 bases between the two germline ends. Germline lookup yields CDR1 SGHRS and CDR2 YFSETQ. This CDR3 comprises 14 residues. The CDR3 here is CASSKETAQETQYF. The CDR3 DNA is TGCGCCAGCAGCAAGGAGACGGCTCAAGAGACCCAGTACTTC.

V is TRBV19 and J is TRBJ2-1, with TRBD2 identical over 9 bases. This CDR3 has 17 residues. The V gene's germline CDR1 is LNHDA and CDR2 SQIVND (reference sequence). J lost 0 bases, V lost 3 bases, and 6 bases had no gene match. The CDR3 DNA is TGTGCCAGTAGTATGGGCGGGACTAGCTTCTCCTACAATGAGCAGTTCTTC. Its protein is CASSMGGTSFSYNEQFF.

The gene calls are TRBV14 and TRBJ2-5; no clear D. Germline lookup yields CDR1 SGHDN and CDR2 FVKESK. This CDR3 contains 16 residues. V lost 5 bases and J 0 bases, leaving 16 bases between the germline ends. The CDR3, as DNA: TGTGCCAGCAGCGAGAAGGTCGTGGTTAACCAAGAGACCCAGTACTTC. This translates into CASSEKVVVNQETQYF. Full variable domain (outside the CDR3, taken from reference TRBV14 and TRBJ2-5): EAGVTQFPSHSVIEKGQTVTLRCDPISGHDNLYWYRRVMGKEIKFLLHFVKESKQDESGMPNNRFLAERTGGTYSTLKVQPAELEDSGVYFCASSEKVVVNQETQYFGPGTRLLVL.

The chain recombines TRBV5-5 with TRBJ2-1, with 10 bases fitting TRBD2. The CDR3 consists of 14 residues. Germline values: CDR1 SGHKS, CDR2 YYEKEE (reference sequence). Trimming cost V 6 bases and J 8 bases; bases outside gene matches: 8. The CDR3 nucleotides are TGTGCCAGCATAAGGACTAGCGGAACGGATGAGCAGTTCTTC. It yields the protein CASIRTSGTDEQFF.

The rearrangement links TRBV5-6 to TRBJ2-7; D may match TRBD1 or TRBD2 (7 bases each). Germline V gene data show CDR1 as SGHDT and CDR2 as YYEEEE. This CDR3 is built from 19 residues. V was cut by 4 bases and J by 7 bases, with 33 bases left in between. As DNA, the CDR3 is TGTGCCAGCAGCGACCGGGGGGCCCTAGGGAGGGGGCCTACGAGGGAGCAGTACTTC. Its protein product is CASSDRGALGRGPTREQYF.

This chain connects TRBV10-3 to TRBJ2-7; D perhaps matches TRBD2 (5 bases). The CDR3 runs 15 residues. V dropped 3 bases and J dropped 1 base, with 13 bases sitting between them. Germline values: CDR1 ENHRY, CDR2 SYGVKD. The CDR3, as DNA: TGTGCCATCAGTGAAGGTACTAGGAGTTCCTACGAGCAGTACTTC. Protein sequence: CAISEGTRSSYEQYF.

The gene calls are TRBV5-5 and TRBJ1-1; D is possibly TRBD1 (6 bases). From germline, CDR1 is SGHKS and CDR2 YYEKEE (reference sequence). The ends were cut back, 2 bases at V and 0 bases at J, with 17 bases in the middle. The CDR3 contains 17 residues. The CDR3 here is CASSLQRGQSLNTEAFF. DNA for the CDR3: TGTGCCAGCAGCTTACAACGGGGGCAGAGCTTGAACACTGAAGCTTTCTTT. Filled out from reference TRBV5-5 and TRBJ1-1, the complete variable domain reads DAGVTQSPTHLIKTRGQQVTLRCSPISGHKSVSWYQQVLGQGPQFIFQYYEKEERGRGNFPDRFSARQFPNYSSELNVNALLLGDSALYLCASSLQRGQSLNTEAFFGQGTRLTVV.

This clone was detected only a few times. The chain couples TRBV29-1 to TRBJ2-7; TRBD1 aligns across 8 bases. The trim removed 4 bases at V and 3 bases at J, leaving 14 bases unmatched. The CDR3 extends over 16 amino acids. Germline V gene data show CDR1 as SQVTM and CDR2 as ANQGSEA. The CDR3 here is CSVVGQGGSQVYEQYF. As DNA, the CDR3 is TGCAGCGTTGTCGGACAGGGAGGTTCTCAAGTCTACGAGCAGTACTTC.

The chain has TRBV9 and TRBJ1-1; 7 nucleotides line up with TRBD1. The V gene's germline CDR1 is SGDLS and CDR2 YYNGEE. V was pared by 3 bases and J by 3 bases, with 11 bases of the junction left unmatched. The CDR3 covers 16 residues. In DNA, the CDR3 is TGTGCCAGCAGCGAGGGGGCGGGGACCTACGACACTGAAGCTTTCTTT. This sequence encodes CASSEGAGTYDTEAFF.

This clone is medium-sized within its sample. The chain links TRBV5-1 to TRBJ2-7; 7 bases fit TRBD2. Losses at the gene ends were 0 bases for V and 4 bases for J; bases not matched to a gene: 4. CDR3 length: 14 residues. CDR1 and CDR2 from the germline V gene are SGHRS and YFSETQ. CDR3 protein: CASSLVGGNYEQYF. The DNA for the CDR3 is TGCGCCAGCAGCTTGGTCGGGGGGAATTACGAGCAGTACTTC.

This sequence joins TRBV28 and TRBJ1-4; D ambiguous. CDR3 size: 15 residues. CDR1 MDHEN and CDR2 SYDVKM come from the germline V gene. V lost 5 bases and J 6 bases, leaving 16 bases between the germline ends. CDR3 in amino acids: CASSPLGVAYEKLFF. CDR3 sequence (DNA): TGTGCCAGCAGTCCCCTTGGGGTGGCCTATGAAAAACTGTTTTTT.

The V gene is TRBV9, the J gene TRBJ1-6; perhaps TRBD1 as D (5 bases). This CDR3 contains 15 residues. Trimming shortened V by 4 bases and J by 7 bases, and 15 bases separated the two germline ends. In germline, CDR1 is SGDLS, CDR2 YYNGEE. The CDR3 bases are TGTGCCAGCAGCCCCCGGGGCATTTTAAATTCACCCCTCCACTTT. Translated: CASSPRGILNSPLHF.

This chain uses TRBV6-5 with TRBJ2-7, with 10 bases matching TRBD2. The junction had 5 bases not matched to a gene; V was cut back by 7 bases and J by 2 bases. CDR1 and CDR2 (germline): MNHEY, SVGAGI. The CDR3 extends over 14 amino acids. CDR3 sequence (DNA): TGTGCCAGCAAGCCTAGCGGGGGAACCTACGAGCAGTACTTC. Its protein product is CASKPSGGTYEQYF.

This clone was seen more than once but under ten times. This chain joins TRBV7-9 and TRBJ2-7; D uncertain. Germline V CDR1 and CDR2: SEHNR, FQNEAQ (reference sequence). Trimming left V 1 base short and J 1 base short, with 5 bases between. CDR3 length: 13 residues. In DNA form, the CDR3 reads TGTGCCAGCAGCTTAGTACAGTCCTACGAGCAGTACTTC. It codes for CASSLVQSYEQYF.

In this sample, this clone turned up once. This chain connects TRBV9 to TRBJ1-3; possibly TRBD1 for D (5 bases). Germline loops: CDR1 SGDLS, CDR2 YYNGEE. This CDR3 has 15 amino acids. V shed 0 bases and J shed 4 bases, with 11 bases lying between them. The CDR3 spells CASSVGSGMGNTIYF. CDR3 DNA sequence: TGTGCCAGCAGCGTAGGGTCAGGGATGGGAAACACCATATATTTT.

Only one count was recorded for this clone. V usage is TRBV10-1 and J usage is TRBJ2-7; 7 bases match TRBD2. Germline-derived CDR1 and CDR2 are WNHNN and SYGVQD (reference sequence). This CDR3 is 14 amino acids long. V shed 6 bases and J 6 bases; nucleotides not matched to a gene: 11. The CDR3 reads CASRVDTGGGEQYF. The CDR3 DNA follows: TGCGCCAGCAGGGTGGACACCGGCGGGGGCGAGCAGTACTTC.

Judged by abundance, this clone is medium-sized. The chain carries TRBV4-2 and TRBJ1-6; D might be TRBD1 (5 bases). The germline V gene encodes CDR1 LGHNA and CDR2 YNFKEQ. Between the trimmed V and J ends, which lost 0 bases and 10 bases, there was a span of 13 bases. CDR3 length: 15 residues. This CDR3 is CASSQDARDDSPLHF. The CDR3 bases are TGTGCCAGCAGCCAAGACGCCAGGGATGACTCACCCCTCCACTTT.

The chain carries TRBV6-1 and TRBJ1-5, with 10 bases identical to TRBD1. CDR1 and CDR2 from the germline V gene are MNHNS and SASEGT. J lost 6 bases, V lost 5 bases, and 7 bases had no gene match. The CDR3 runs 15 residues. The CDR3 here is CASSPGQGKSQPQHF. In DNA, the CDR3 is TGTGCCAGCAGTCCGGGACAGGGGAAGAGTCAGCCCCAGCATTTT.

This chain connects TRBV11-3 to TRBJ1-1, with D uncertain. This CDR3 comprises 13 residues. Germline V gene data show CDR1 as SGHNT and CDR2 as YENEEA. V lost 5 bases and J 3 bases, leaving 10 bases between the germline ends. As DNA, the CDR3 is TGTGCCAGCAGCAGTCGGATTGACACTGAAGCTTTCTTT. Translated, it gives CASSSRIDTEAFF. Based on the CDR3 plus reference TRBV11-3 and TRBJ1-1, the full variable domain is EAGVVQSPRYKIIEKKQPVAFWCNPISGHNTLYWYLQNLGQGPELLIRYENEEAVDDSQLPKDRFSAERLKGVDSTLKIQPAELGDSAVYLCASSSRIDTEAFFGQGTRLTVV.

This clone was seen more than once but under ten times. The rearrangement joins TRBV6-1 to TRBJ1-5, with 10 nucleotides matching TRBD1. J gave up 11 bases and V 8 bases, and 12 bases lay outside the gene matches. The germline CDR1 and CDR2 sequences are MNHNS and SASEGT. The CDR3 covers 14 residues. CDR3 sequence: CASRGTGAAHSQHF. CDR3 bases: TGTGCCAGCCGAGGGACAGGGGCCGCTCACTCCCAGCATTTT.

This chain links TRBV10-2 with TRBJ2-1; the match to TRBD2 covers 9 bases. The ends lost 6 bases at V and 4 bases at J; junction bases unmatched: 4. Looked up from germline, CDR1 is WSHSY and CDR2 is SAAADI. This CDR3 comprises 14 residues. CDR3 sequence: CASSNSGGYNEQFF. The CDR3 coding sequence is TGCGCCAGCAGCAACAGCGGGGGGTACAATGAGCAGTTCTTC.